This TCR beta chain was sequenced for a study of shared clonotypes between healthy human individuals. Measured with immunoSEQ multiplex PCR; TCRdb has only the in-frame clones, and not every one. Here the sample spans 1,400,000 or so clones, about 98.5% being singletons. The CDR3 covers 15 residues. CDR1 and CDR2 (germline): SGDLS, YYNGEE. V trimming: 3 bases; J trimming: 7 bases; junction bases outside the gene matches: 3. This sequence was found in a man aged 30 to 39 in good health. This chain connects TRBV9 to TRBJ2-1, with 14 nucleotides matching TRBD2. The sequenced sample consisted of naive CD4+ T cells sorted from blood. The subset was: CD45RA+ positively selected. The CDR3 nucleotides are TGTGCCAGCAGCGGGGGACTAGCGGGAGTGAATGAGCAGTTCTTC. Translating gives CASSGGLAGVNEQFF. The full variable domain, in which reference TRBV9 and TRBJ2-1 provide the parts outside the CDR3, is DSGVTQTPKHLITATGQRVTLRCSPRSGDLSVYWYQQSLDQGLQFLIQYYNGEERAKGNILERFSAQQFPDLHSELNLSSLELGDSALYFCASSGGLAGVNEQFFGPGTRLTVL.